The following is a T cell receptor beta chain sequence with its context. Its antigen is not known. Sequencing was performed with immunoSEQ multiplex PCR; in TCRdb, only in-frame clones are kept and a portion is missing. The table includes 120,000 or so clones, roughly 90% detected once. The sample belongs to a study of siplizumab effects on memory and regulatory T cells. The junction had 3 bases not matched to a gene; V was cut back by 6 bases and J by 5 bases. Germline CDR1 reads LNHDA; CDR2 reads SQIVND (reference sequence). The CDR3 loop spans 13 amino acids. General study findings and limits: Reactions containing siplizumab showed mappable alloreactive CD4+ clones averaging approximately 70% Treg-derived, versus 25% to 30% in controls. An assignable phenotype, naive or memory, was missing from roughly 79-95% of proliferating CD4+ or CD8+ clones.

The specimen sequenced was CD4+ T cells sorted from blood. The TCR sequence derives from a human donor in good health. The rearrangement links TRBV19 to TRBJ2-2, with 7 bases matching TRBD1. The chain's CDR3 is CASRRTGTGELFF. In DNA form, the CDR3 reads TGTGCCAGTAGACGGACAGGTACCGGGGAGCTGTTTTTT.